This T cell receptor (beta chain) was found in a study of cytomegalovirus exposure and HLA in healthy donors (dated by TCRdb to the late 2010s). With regard to the full study: An earlier analysis of some 620 of the donors reported about 260 Gb of sequence data and 95 million to 140 million unique TCR beta sequences obtained from around 190 million T cells. An early release that covered about 640 HLA-typed donors contained 250 to 350 gigabases of sequencing data and tens of millions of unique TCR sequences. The study aimed to test whether cataloging public T cell receptors could reveal signatures of past pathogen exposure. A later genetic analysis used genome-wide SNP genotypes for about three fifths of the 666 donors, treating that subset as a discovery cohort. The study profiled the T cell repertoires of under 850 subjects by immunosequencing and related them to cytomegalovirus serostatus. To study patterns of TCR occurrence, a later analysis re-analyzed previously published TCR beta repertoires from around 700 donors and added high-resolution HLA genotyping. Among the approximately 430 genotyped donors, approximately 76% belonged to the genetic ancestry cluster associated with self-reported Caucasian donors. To predict cytomegalovirus infection status, the study combined high-throughput TCR immunosequencing, statistical association of individual TCRs with disease status, and machine learning. Class I and class II HLA loci were covered by the typing at four-digit resolution. Because of strong linkage in the cohort, four to six DR-DQ haplotypes were treated as single units for association and clustering. All discovery cohort repertoires had been generated using a single sequencing platform. In the later analysis, no new phenotypic data were used to find candidate immune exposures; instead, reliance was placed on TCR beta sequences and their occurrence across donors. On average, roughly 250,000 unique TCR beta nucleotide sequences were sequenced per donor among some 420 genotyped donors of the cohort, with roughly 18% of those sequences being non-productive. Donor age, sex, ethnicity and CMV serostatus were compiled together with the repertoire data. An earlier analysis of several hundred of the donors used high-throughput TCR beta sequencing to judge whether each TCR beta V gene segment behaved as functional or pseudogenic. Typing coverage differed by locus: A, B, C, DRB1 and DQB1 were typed in roughly 629-640 donors, DQA1 in 522, DPA1 in 600 to 610, and DPB1 in approximately 450. In addition to the first cohort of around 670 subjects, a separate validation cohort of under 150 different subjects was used. Here is what the overall study found, with its caveats: Some IMGT-functional V segments, including TRBV6-2 and TRBV6-3, could not be distinguished by the 87-base-pair reads and were therefore excluded. When HLA alleles, especially DR and DQ, strongly co-occurred, TCR associations were difficult to assign to individual alleles. Across donors, most TCR sequences were observed very rarely, whereas some public TCRs were present in many individuals. In both the original and validation cohorts, the classifier was reported to diagnose cytomegalovirus status with high specificity and sensitivity. In an earlier analysis of about 540 of the donors, most TCR beta V segments were observed in productive rearrangements about 90% or about 30% of the time, broadly matching IMGT annotations. A later genetic analysis associated a missense DCLRE1C variant with V-gene and J-gene trimming of TCR beta chains, and an independent cohort replicated the association. A total of about 180 TCR beta chains were listed by the study as associated with cytomegalovirus. The authors suggested that the approach could potentially be generalized to other disease states and immunological phenotypes. Because some donors lacked HLA typing at each locus, the association tests relied only on the typed subset. The earlier analysis of approximately 590 of the donors excluded roughly 17 rarely observed V segments, including chromosome 9 orphons, because counts were too low. For the cohort, immune exposure information was limited to CMV serostatus. According to a later analysis, most CMV-associated TCR beta chains appeared to be HLA-restricted, and the HLA associations seemed to be driven largely by CMV exposure. Correlated functional status among segregating V segments might be attributable to linkage disequilibrium, but an unknown experimental factor could not be ruled out. A later analysis associated about 18,000 TCR beta sequences with specific HLA alleles at a false discovery rate of 0.05. Presence/absence analyses assumed roughly uniform sequencing depth across donors, an assumption that may not hold. A cluster of highly shared sequence variants was judged likely to be a technical artifact of the sequencing pipeline. A few of the identified cytomegalovirus-associated TCR beta chains were confirmed in vitro to be specific for cytomegalovirus antigens. In a later analysis, TCR association rates were found to vary across HLA loci, with the most associated TCRs seen for DRB1 alleles and the fewest for HLA-C alleles. In a later analysis, HLA-associated TCR beta chains were found to be more clonally expanded and to have lower generation probabilities than equally common non-associated chains. A further reported finding was that TCR beta sequences accurately predicted the HLA-A and HLA-B alleles for most subjects in the first cohort. In this cohort, only TCR beta chains were sequenced, and detectable features were limited by the absence of alpha or paired-chain data. A later genetic analysis reported fewer N-insertions in productive TCRs among donors in an Asian-associated ancestry cluster than the roughly 720-donor mean. According to a later analysis, parvovirus B19, influenza, CMV and Epstein-Barr virus appeared linked to several top co-occurrence clusters.

For this chain, trimming is 4 bases at the V end and 2 bases at the J end, and the number of junction bases without a gene match is 8. The CDR3 starts with the cysteine, ends with the phenylalanine, and has 17 residues. Only the CDR3 region is kept as DNA, spanning 51 bases read in frame from base 1. Looking up the germline V gene (reference sequence) yields CDR1 MNHEY and CDR2 SMNVEV. The library was obtained by the immunoSEQ multiplex PCR assay. The multiplex PCR relied on a mix of 60 forward primers for TCR Vbeta segments and 13 reverse primers for TCR Jbeta segments. Amplification of the CDR3 region of rearranged TCR beta genes was performed with a multiplex PCR assay on genomic DNA. Amplified TCR beta libraries were sequenced as 87-base-pair reads on the Illumina HiSeq System. Per the authors' processing: A later analysis tallied 70 million to 100 million unique TCR beta chains across the 700 or so repertoires, and about 12 million of those chains were shared by two or more donors. Raw reads were error-corrected and collapsed into unique sequences with a nearest-neighbor algorithm that merged closely related sequences to remove PCR and sequencing errors. V, D and J gene segments were assigned by aligning CDR3 sequences to IMGT reference sequences. For a sequence to be retained, a match of at least six nucleotides was required to both a V gene segment and a J gene segment. A rearrangement was called productive if the CDR3 had no stop codons and remained in frame with V and J, and every other rearrangement was called non-productive. Following IMGT convention, CDR3 was defined as the stretch from the second conserved V-encoded cysteine up to the conserved J-encoded phenylalanine. In an earlier analysis of some 550 of the donors, sequences lacking an unambiguous match to a single V gene segment were excluded. An earlier analysis of some 500 of the donors classified V segments as functional when productive rearrangements were above 56.7% and as segregating when the standard deviation between donors was above 5%. A statistical classification framework was built for diagnosing cytomegalovirus status from the catalog of TCR beta chain sequences. In a later analysis, TCR nucleotide sequences were compared against IMGT/GENE-DB human TR gene sequences so that V and J genes could be assigned. Using the TCRdist pipeline, a later analysis assigned CDR3 sequences along with most-parsimonious VDJ recombination scenarios. A later analysis defined each TCR beta chain by its CDR3 amino acid sequence plus V-gene family, and excluded reads lacking a unique V-gene family. In a later analysis, around 600 highly shared, low-generation-probability nucleotide sequences were removed to address suspected cross-contamination and a sequencing artifact. In a later analysis, a clonal expansion index was calculated for each public chain from normalized within-repertoire ranks of inferred template counts. Generation probabilities in a later analysis came from a VDJ recombination model fitted to out-of-frame rearrangements, and those results were checked against IGoR. A later analysis scored TCR-TCR, TCR-HLA and TCR-CMV co-occurrence with hypergeometric tests, applying a repertoire-size bias correction to TCR pairs. To estimate false discovery rates, a later analysis permuted the HLA or CMV assignments 20 times. A later analysis grouped co-occurring TCRs with DBSCAN, adding TCRdist sequence similarity when clustering within HLA-allele-positive subsets. Repertoires with fewer than 30,000 or more than 120,000 public chains were left out of co-occurrence clustering, as were about 5 repertoires with anomalous nucleotide sharing. TCRdb retrieved this table from immuneACCESS and kept in-frame rearrangements only. Not all clones are present; in checked studies, unresolved V genes account for under half, and no reason is known for the remainder. V, J and clone size are taken as reported in that table, and D and trimming were inferred from the DNA itself. The sample has roughly 130,000 clones on record, roughly 69% of them singletons. 2.5% to 3% of the sample rests with the top ten.

The cohort comprised 666 healthy bone marrow donors. Cohort members were all nominally healthy when sampled, although unrecorded immune exposures were likely present. Of the 700 or so cohort members, approximately 280 had positive CMV serostatus and 350 to 400 had negative CMV serostatus, and CMV serostatus was not recorded for the donor. A peripheral blood sample was provided by each donor, and peripheral blood mononuclear cells were used for TCR beta sequencing. Genomic DNA extraction from the blood cell samples was performed with the Qiagen DNeasy Blood Extraction Kit. Note on this clone: Its antigen is not yet known. Nothing much larger sits one base from this clone, and base qualities are not available.

This sequence was found in a human donor in good health. The V and J segments used are TRBV27 and TRBJ2-2; 9 nucleotides in the junction match TRBD2. Source material: PBMCs. The CDR3 protein is CASSSQAGGINTGELFF. The nucleotides read TGTGCCAGCAGTTCACAAGCGGGAGGTATTAACACCGGGGAGCTGTTTTTT.